One sample yielded the 27 T cell receptor beta chains listed below, sequenced in a study of beta chain features in type 1 diabetes. Study-wide results and limits: Moderate but significant shortening of TCRB CDR3s was recorded in all four CD4+ subsets from Type 1 diabetes patients.

The antigens of these receptors remain unknown. The study reverse transcribed the entire isolated RNA, so it sequenced expressed TCRB transcripts. This table comes from immunoSEQ multiplex PCR, and its TCRdb copy is limited to in-frame clones, with some not included. The table has some 140,000 clones, 7.5% to 9.5% seen once. The sequencing input was central memory CD4+ T cells from blood. The receptors stem from a man aged 25-45 years with type 1 diabetes.

The rearrangement joins TRBV7-2 to TRBJ2-3; no definite D call. V dropped 2 bases and J dropped 4 bases, with 13 bases sitting between them. CDR3 length: 15 residues. Germline V lookup: CDR1 SGHTA, CDR2 FQGNSA. CDR3 DNA: TGTGCCAGCAGCTTAAGCCGCGTGAGGCCAGATACGCAGTATTTT. Translated: CASSLSRVRPDTQYF.

There are a few counts of this clone. The genes are TRBV9 and TRBJ2-1; a weak D match, TRBD1 (7 bases). The CDR3 loop spans 18 amino acids. Trimming removed 4 bases from V and 4 bases from J, with 24 bases in between. The V gene's germline CDR1 is SGDLS and CDR2 YYNGEE. As DNA, the CDR3 is TGTGCCAGCAGCCCCAGGGGGACCCCTATGGGGACTTACAATGAGCAGTTCTTC. Protein product: CASSPRGTPMGTYNEQFF.

J is TRBJ2-7 and V is TRBV4-2; 7 bases agree with TRBD1. Germline loops: CDR1 LGHNA, CDR2 YNFKEQ. The CDR3 totals 15 residues. With V trimmed by 3 bases and J by 7 bases, 12 bases remained unmatched. This chain's CDR3 is CASSQERGQAIEQYF. CDR3 nucleotides: TGTGCCAGCAGCCAGGAAAGAGGACAGGCGATAGAGCAGTACTTC.

V and J are TRBV7-9 and TRBJ2-3, with 9 nucleotides matching TRBD2. The CDR3 loop spans 15 amino acids. The germline V gene has CDR1 SEHNR and CDR2 FQNEAQ (reference sequence). With 0 bases clipped from V and 9 bases from J, the junction kept 7 bases outside the gene matches. Written as DNA, the CDR3 is TGTGCCAGCAGCTTAGCGAGCGGGGGGCCGGGGACGCAGTATTTT. It specifies CASSLASGGPGTQYF.

J is TRBJ2-2 and V is TRBV19, with TRBD1 matching 7 bases. From germline, CDR1 is LNHDA and CDR2 SQIVND (reference sequence). V gave up 4 bases and J gave up 6 bases; unmatched junction bases: 2. The CDR3 spans 13 residues. CDR3 sequence (DNA): TGTGCCAGTAGTACTGGGACAGCCGGGGAGCTGTTTTTT. Its protein product is CASSTGTAGELFF.

This clone was counted a few times. This chain connects TRBV14 to TRBJ2-1; the D gene is possibly TRBD2 (5 bases). Trimming took off 3 bases at V and 9 bases at J, with 9 bases between the two ends. Looked up from germline, CDR1 is SGHDN and CDR2 is FVKESK. The CDR3 length is 12 residues. The CDR3 nucleotides are TGTGCCAGCAGCCAGTCACGGGGTGAGCAGTTCTTC. Translation: CASSQSRGEQFF.

The chain has TRBV20-1 and TRBJ2-5; no reliable D call. Deletions cut 7 bases from V and 4 bases from J, with 7 bases between. The CDR3 contains 10 residues. Germline V gene data show CDR1 as DFQATT and CDR2 as SNEGSKA (reference sequence). The DNA of the CDR3 is TGCAGTGTGTGGAGAGAGACCCAGTACTTC. It is translated as CSVWRETQYF.

This clone was seen only a few times. The chain carries TRBV6-5 and TRBJ2-1, with 7 positions matching TRBD2. V was pared by 1 base and J by 6 bases, with 9 bases of the junction left unmatched. The germline CDR1 and CDR2 sequences are MNHEY and SVGAGI. The CDR3 loop spans 16 amino acids. CDR3 protein: CASSYFGGGYGNEQFF. CDR3 coding DNA: TGTGCCAGCAGTTACTTTGGGGGAGGGTACGGCAATGAGCAGTTCTTC.

This chain joins TRBV5-1 and TRBJ1-1; TRBD1 matches 7 bases. Trimming removed 4 bases from V and 4 bases from J; junction bases left unmatched: 7. CDR1 SGHRS and CDR2 YFSETQ come from the germline V gene. The CDR3 runs to 14 residues. The CDR3 coding sequence is TGCGCCAGCAGCCCACAGGGGCTCGTCACTGAAGCTTTCTTT. Encoded protein: CASSPQGLVTEAFF.

The rearrangement links TRBV5-1 to TRBJ2-5; 9 bases line up with TRBD1. The CDR3 has 14 amino acids. V dropped 4 bases and J dropped 3; count of bases not matched to a gene: 4. Germline values: CDR1 SGHRS, CDR2 YFSETQ. CDR3 in DNA: TGCGCCAGCAGCACCGGGACAGGGAAAGAGACCCAGTACTTC. It is translated as CASSTGTGKETQYF. Full variable domain (remainder filled in from reference TRBV5-1 and TRBJ2-5): KAGVTQTPRYLIKTRGQQVTLSCSPISGHRSVSWYQQTPGQGLQFLFEYFSETQRNKGNFPGRFSGRQFSNSRSEMNVSTLELGDSALYLCASSTGTGKETQYFGPGTRLLVL.

This clone was counted only a few times. The chain uses TRBV29-1 and TRBJ2-1; D perhaps matches TRBD2 (5 bases). Germline CDR1 SQVTM, CDR2 ANQGSEA. CDR3 size: 15 residues. V was pared by 6 bases and J by 1 base, with 16 bases between. CDR3: CSVLTPSGSYNEQFF. The CDR3 DNA is TGCAGCGTCCTAACTCCCAGCGGTTCCTACAATGAGCAGTTCTTC.

This chain uses TRBV7-2 with TRBJ2-7; D is unclear. This CDR3 is built from 14 residues. V lost 6 bases and J lost 2, with 14 bases in between. Germline CDR1 and CDR2: SGHTA and FQGNSA. CDR3 coding DNA: TGTGCCAGCAGTCTTTACATGTTTCCCTACGAGCAGTACTTC. Translating it yields CASSLYMFPYEQYF.

Many counts were recorded for this clone. The chain joins TRBV5-1 to TRBJ2-5; 9 positions match TRBD1. The CDR3 covers 15 residues. The germline V gene encodes CDR1 SGHRS and CDR2 YFSETQ. After removal of 3 bases from V and 2 bases from J, the junction contained 5 bases not matched to a gene. CDR3 region: CASSWGQGGQETQYF. CDR3 sequence (DNA): TGCGCCAGCAGCTGGGGACAGGGAGGTCAAGAGACCCAGTACTTC.

This chain uses TRBV7-2 with TRBJ2-3; D is unresolved. V was clipped by 4 bases and J by 0 bases, with 5 bases between them. Per germline, CDR1 SGHTA and CDR2 FQGNSA. The CDR3 is 13 residues long. CDR3 DNA: TGTGCCAGCAGCTACGGGAGCACAGATACGCAGTATTTT. Protein product: CASSYGSTDTQYF.

A few counts support this clone. The rearrangement uses TRBV7-3 and TRBJ2-1; 8 positions match TRBD1. The germline V gene has CDR1 SGHTA and CDR2 FQGTGA. With 4 bases clipped from V and 7 bases from J, the junction kept 12 bases outside the gene matches. The CDR3 covers 16 residues. CDR3 DNA: TGTGCCAGCAGCTCCCAAGGCAGGACAGGGAAGAATGAGCAGTTCTTC. Protein product: CASSSQGRTGKNEQFF.

This clone was seen more than once but under ten times. The rearrangement joins TRBV5-6 to TRBJ1-2, with 7 positions matching TRBD1. V shed 6 bases and J 4 bases; nucleotides not matched to a gene: 9. This CDR3 has 14 amino acids. CDR1 is SGHDT, CDR2 YYEEEE, per germline. The DNA of the CDR3 is TGTGCCAGCAATAAGGGGGCTGGTGGCTATGGCTACACCTTC. Residues: CASNKGAGGYGYTF.

This chain joins TRBV29-1 and TRBJ2-2; TRBD2 is a possible D gene (5 bases). The ends were cut back, 4 bases at V and 6 bases at J, with 12 bases in the middle. Germline lookup yields CDR1 SQVTM and CDR2 ANQGSEA. The CDR3 loop spans 13 amino acids. The CDR3 reads CSVGLPGAGELFF. CDR3 coding DNA: TGCAGCGTTGGCCTTCCCGGGGCCGGGGAGCTGTTTTTT.

This clone was recorded a few times. This chain joins TRBV4-2 and TRBJ1-6; D gene unclear. Trimming stripped 0 bases from V and 7 bases from J, with 10 bases between. The CDR3 sequence is 15 residues long. Germline values: CDR1 LGHNA, CDR2 YNFKEQ. The CDR3 region has the DNA TGTGCCAGCAGCCAAGAGGAGGGAGGAAATTCACCCCTCCACTTT. Residues: CASSQEEGGNSPLHF.

The chain uses TRBV29-1 and TRBJ2-1, with 15 nucleotides matching TRBD2. Germline trimming cut 1 base from V and 13 bases from J; bases unmatched to any gene: 5. The CDR3 runs 14 residues. Germline CDR1 reads SQVTM; CDR2 reads ANQGSEA. CDR3 sequence: CSVEGTSGGAHQFF. CDR3 in DNA: TGCAGCGTTGAAGGGACTAGCGGGGGGGCCCACCAGTTCTTC.

The chain carries TRBV19 and TRBJ1-3; 7 bases are a match to TRBD1. In germline, CDR1 is LNHDA, CDR2 SQIVND (reference sequence). CDR3 length equals 13 residues. V dropped 9 bases and J dropped 4; count of bases not matched to a gene: 6. CDR3 amino acids: CASPTGNGNTIYF. CDR3 nucleotide sequence: TGTGCCAGCCCGACAGGGAACGGAAACACCATATATTTT.

This clone showed up just a few times. The chain employs TRBV29-1 and TRBJ1-1; the D gene is possibly TRBD1 (5 bases). Trimming removed 7 bases from V and 4 bases from J, with 13 bases in between. Per germline, CDR1 SQVTM and CDR2 ANQGSEA. CDR3 length equals 12 residues. CDR3 nucleotide sequence: TGCAGCGCATCGGGGGTGTCCACTGAAGCTTTCTTT. Its protein is CSASGVSTEAFF.

The J gene is TRBJ1-6, the V gene TRBV7-2, with D uncertain. Germline CDR1 is SGHTA and CDR2 is FQGNSA. The CDR3 runs to 13 residues. V was clipped by 2 bases and J by 8 bases, with 7 bases between them. The CDR3 DNA sequence: TGTGCCAGCAGCTTATTCGGGGATTCACCCCTCCACTTT. It translates to CASSLFGDSPLHF. The whole variable domain, filled in from reference TRBV7-2 and TRBJ1-6, reads GAGVSQSPSNKVTEKGKDVELRCDPISGHTALYWYRQSLGQGLEFLIYFQGNSAPDKSGLPSDRFSAERTGGSVSTLTIQRTQQEDSAVYLCASSLFGDSPLHFGNGTRLTVT.

This chain joins TRBV5-1 and TRBJ2-7; 7 bases are shared with TRBD1. Germline CDR1 is SGHRS and CDR2 is YFSETQ. The ends lost 4 bases at V and 5 bases at J; junction bases unmatched: 9. The CDR3 sequence is 14 residues long. The CDR3 nucleotides read TGCGCCAGCAGCCAAGGGGACAGCCCCAACGAGCAGTACTTC. Translating it yields CASSQGDSPNEQYF.

The V gene is TRBV6-1, the J gene TRBJ2-2, with 9 bases matching TRBD1. This CDR3 region has 15 residues. Germline V gives CDR1 MNHNS, CDR2 SASEGT. The CDR3 coding sequence is TGTGTCACGCCACCGGACAGGGGATACACCGGGGAGCTGTTTTTT. It is translated as CVTPPDRGYTGELFF.

The V and J genes are TRBV27 and TRBJ1-6; perhaps TRBD1 as D (5 bases). CDR3 length equals 14 residues. V lost 6 bases, J lost 11 bases, and 17 bases lay in between. CDR1 is MNHEY and CDR2 is SMNVEV in the germline V gene (reference sequence). CDR3 nucleotides: TGTGCCAGCAGCTCCCTCGTGGAGGGGACACCCCTCCACTTT. Its protein product is CASSSLVEGTPLHF.

This rearrangement joins TRBV19 to TRBJ2-1; 10 positions agree with TRBD1. The CDR3 is 15 residues long. Germline CDR1 reads LNHDA; CDR2 reads SQIVND (reference sequence). J was trimmed by 6 bases and V by 6 bases; bases with no gene match: 8. CDR3 nucleotides: TGTGCCAGTAGACCCGGACAGGGGGTTTCCAATGAGCAGTTCTTC. Its translation: CASRPGQGVSNEQFF. Variable domain in full (rest from reference TRBV19 and TRBJ2-1): DGGITQSPKYLFRKEGQNVTLSCEQNLNHDAMYWYRQDPGQGLRLIYYSQIVNDFQKGDIAEGYSVSREKKESFPLTVTSAQKNPTAFYLCASRPGQGVSNEQFFGPGTRLTVL.

The chain has TRBV19 and TRBJ2-6; 11 bases match TRBD2. J lost 0 bases, V lost 4 bases, and 2 bases had no gene match. The CDR3 is made up of 17 amino acids. Germline V gene lookup returns CDR1 LNHDA and CDR2 SQIVND (reference sequence). DNA of the CDR3: TGTGCCAGTAGTAGGGGACTAGCGGACTCTGGGGCCAACGTCCTGACTTTC. As protein: CASSRGLADSGANVLTF. Supplemented by reference TRBV19 and TRBJ2-6, the full variable domain reads DGGITQSPKYLFRKEGQNVTLSCEQNLNHDAMYWYRQDPGQGLRLIYYSQIVNDFQKGDIAEGYSVSREKKESFPLTVTSAQKNPTAFYLCASSRGLADSGANVLTFGAGSRLTVL.